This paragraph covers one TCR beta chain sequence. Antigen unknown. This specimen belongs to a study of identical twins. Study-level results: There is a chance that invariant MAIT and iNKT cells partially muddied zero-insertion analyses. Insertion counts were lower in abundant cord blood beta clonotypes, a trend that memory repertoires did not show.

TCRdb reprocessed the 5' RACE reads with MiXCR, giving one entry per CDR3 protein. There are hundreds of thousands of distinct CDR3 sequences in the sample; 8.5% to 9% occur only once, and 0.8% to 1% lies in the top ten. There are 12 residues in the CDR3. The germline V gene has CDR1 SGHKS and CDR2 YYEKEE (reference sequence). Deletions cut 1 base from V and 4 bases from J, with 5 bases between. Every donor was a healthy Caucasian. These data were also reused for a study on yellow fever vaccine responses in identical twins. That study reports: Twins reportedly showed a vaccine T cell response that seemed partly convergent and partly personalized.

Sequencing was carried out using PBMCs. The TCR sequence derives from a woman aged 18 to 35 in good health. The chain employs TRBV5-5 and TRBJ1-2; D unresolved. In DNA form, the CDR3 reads TGTGCCAGCAGCTTGTCAGCCTATGGCTACACCTTC. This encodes CASSLSAYGYTF.